Detailed here is one T cell receptor beta chain. These data originate in a study of blood T cell repertoires in COVID-19. Overall study: COVID-19 samples collected from the United States, Italy and Spain covered acute and convalescent phases.

CDR3 length equals 17 residues. V gave up 4 bases and J gave up 0 bases, with 17 bases separating them. CDR1 is SGHRS and CDR2 is YFSETQ in the germline V gene. While infection was still active, Seattle patients were enrolled and then followed longitudinally. Produced via immunoSEQ multiplex PCR; TCRdb's table is partial and in-frame only. This table holds roughly 180,000 clones, 79% found once. The receptor comes from a woman between 55 and 75 years old with COVID-19, enrolled during active disease. Material: peripheral blood. The V and J genes are TRBV5-1 and TRBJ2-4; a weak D match, TRBD1 (7 bases). The CDR3 DNA reads as TGCGCCAGCAGCCCGGGGGACAGTCTCCTAGCCAAAAACATTCAGTACTTC. Its protein is CASSPGDSLLAKNIQYF.